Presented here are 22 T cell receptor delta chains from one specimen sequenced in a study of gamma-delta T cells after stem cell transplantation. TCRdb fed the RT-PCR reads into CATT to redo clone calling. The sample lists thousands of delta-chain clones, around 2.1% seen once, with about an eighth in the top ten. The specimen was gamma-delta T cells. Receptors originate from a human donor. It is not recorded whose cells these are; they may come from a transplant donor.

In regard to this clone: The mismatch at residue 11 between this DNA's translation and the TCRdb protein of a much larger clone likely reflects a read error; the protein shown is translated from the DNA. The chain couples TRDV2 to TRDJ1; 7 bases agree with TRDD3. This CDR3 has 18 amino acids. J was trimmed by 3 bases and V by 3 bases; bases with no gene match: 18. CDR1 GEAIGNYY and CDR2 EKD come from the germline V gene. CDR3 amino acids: CACDPLLTGDARADKLIF. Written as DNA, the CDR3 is TGTGCCTGTGACCCTCTCTTGACGGGGGATGCGCGGGCCGATAAACTCATCTTT.

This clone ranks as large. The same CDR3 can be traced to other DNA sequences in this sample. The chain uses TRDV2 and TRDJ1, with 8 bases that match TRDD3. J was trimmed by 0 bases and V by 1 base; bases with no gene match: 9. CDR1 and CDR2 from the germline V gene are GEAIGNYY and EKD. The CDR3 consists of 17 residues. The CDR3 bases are TGTGCCTGTGACACACTGGGGGGTAGAGTATACACCGATAAACTCATCTTT. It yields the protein CACDTLGGRVYTDKLIF.

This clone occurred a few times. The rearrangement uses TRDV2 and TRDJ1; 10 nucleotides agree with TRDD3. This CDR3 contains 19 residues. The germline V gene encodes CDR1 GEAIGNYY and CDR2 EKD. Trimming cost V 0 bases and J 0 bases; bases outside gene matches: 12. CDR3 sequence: CACDTVGGIRGGYTDKLIF. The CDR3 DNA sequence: TGTGCCTGTGACACCGTCGGGGGGATACGCGGGGGATACACCGATAAACTCATCTTT.

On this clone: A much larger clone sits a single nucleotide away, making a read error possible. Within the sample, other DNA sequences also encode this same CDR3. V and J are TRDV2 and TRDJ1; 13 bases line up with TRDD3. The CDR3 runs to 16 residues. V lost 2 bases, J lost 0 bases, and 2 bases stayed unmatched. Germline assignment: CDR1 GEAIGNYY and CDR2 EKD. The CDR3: CACDILGDTYTDKLIF. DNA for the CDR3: TGTGCCTGTGACATACTGGGGGATACGTACACCGATAAACTCATCTTT.

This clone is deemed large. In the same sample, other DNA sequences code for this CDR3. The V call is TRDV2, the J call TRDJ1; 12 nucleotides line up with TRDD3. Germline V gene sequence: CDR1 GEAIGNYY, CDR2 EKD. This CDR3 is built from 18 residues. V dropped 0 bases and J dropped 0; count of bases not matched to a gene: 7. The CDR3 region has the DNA TGTGCCTGTGACACCGTGTCTGGGGGATACGCGTACACCGATAAACTCATCTTT. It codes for CACDTVSGGYAYTDKLIF.

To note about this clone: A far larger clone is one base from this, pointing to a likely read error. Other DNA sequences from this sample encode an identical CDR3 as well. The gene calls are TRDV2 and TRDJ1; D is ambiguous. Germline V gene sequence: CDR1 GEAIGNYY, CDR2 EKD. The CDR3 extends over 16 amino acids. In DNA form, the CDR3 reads TGTGCCTGCGACACCGCAGAGGCGAAGTACACCGATAAACTCATCTTT. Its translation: CACDTAEAKYTDKLIF.

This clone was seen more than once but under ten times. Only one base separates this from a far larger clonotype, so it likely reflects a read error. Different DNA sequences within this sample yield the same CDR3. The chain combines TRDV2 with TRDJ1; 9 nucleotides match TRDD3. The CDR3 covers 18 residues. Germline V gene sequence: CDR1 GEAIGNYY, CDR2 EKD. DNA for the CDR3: TGTGCTTGTGACACCCTGATGGGGATACGCGGGGACACCGATAAACTCATCTTT. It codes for CACDTLMGIRGDTDKLIF.

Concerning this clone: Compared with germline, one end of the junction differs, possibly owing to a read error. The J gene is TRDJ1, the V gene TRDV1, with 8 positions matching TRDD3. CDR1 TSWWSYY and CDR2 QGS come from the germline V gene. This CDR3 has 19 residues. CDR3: CALGELTYWGFPYTDRLIF. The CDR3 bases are TGTGCTCTTGGGGAACTTACATACTGGGGGTTCCCGTACACCGATAGACTCATCTTT.

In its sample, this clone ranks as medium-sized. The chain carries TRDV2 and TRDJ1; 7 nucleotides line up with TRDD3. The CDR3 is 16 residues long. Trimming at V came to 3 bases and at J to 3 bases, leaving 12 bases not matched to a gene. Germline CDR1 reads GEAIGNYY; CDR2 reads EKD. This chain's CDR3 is CACDLVGGSLSDKLIF. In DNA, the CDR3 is TGTGCCTGTGACCTAGTCGGGGGATCCTTGTCCGATAAACTCATCTTT.

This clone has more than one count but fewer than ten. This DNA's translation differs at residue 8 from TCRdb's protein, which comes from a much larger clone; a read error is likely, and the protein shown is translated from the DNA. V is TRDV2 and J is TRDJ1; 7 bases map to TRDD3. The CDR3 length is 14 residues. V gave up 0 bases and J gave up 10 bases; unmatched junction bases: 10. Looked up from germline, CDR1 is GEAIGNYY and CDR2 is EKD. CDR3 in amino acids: CACDTLGGKGGLIF. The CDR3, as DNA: TGTGCCTGTGACACCCTGGGGGGCAAGGGAGGACTCATCTTT.

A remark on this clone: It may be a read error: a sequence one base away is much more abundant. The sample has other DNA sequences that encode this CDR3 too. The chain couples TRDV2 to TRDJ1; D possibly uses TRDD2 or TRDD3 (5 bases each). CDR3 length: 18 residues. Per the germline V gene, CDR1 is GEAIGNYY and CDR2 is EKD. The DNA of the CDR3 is TGTGCCTGTGACACCGTCTCTTCCGGGGGGTTTTACACTGATAAACTCATCTTT. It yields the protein CACDTVSSGGFYTDKLIF.

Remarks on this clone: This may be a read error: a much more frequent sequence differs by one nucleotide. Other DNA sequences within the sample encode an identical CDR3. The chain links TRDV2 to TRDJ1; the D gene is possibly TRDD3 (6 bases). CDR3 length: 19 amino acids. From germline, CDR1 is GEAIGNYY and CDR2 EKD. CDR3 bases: TGTGCCTGTGACACGGTCGCGGCCGGGCGGGGGAGGAAGACCGATAAACTAATCTTT. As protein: CACDTVAAGRGRKTDKLIF.

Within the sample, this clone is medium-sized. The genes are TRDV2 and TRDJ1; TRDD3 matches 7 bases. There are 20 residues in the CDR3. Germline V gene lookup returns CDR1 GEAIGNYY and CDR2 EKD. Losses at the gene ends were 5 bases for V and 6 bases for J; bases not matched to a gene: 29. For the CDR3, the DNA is TGTGCCTGTGTAAGTCCTCCTGCAAAATGGGGGACCTTCTGCACAAATAAACTCATCTTT. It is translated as CACVSPPAKWGTFCTNKLIF.

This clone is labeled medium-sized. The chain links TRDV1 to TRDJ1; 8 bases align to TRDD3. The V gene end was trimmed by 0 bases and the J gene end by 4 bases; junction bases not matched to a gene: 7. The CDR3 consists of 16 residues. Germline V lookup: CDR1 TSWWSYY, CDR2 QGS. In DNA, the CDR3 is TGTGCTCTTGGGGAACTCCCGGTACTGGGGGTCGATAAACTCATCTTT. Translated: CALGELPVLGVDKLIF.

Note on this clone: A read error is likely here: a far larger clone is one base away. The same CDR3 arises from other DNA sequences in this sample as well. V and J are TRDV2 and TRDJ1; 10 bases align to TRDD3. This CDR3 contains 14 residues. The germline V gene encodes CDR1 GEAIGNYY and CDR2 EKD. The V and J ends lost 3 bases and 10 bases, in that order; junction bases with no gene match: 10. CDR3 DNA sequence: TGTGCCTGTGACCTACTGGGGGATGGGGGTCGACTCATCTTT. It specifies CACDLLGDGGRLIF.

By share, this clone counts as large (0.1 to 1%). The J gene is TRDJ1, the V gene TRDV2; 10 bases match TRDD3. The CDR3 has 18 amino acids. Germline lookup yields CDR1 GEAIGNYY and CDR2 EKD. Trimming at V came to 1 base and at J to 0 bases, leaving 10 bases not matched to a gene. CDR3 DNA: TGTGCCTGTGACACGTTGGGGGATACAGTGAGGTACACCGATAAACTCATCTTT. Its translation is CACDTLGDTVRYTDKLIF.

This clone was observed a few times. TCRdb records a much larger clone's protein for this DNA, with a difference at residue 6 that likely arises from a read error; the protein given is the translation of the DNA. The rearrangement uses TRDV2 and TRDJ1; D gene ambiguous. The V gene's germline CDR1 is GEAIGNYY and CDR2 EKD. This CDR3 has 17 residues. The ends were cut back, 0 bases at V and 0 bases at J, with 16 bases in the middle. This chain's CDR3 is CACDTAPTVGYTDKLIF. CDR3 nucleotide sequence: TGTGCCTGTGACACCGCGCCAACCGTTGGATACACCGATAAACTCATCTTT.

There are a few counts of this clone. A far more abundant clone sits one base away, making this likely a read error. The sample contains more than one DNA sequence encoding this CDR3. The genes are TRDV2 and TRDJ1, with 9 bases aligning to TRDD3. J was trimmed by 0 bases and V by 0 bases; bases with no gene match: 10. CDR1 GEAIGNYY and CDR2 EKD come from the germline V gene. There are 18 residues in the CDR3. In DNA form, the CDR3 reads TGTGCCTGTGACACCCTGATGGGGATACGAGGGGACACCGATAAACTCATCTTT. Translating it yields CACDTLMGIRGDTDKLIF.

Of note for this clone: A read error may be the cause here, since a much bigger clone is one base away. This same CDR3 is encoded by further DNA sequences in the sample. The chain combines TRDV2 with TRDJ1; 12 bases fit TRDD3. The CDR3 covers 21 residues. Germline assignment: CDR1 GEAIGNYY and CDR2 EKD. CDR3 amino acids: CACDQYWGIPTQASNTDKLIF. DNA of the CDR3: TGTGCCTGTGACCAATACTGGGGGATACCCACGCAAGCATCCAACACCGATAAACTCATTTTT.

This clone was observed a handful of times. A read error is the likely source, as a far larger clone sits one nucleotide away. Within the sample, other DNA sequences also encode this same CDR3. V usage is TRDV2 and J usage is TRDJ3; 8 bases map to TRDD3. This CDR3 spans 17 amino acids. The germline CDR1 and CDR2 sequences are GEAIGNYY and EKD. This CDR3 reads CACVDIGDTWDTRQMFF. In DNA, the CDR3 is TGTGCCTGTGTGGACATAGGGGATACCTGGGACACCCGTCAGATGTTTTTC.

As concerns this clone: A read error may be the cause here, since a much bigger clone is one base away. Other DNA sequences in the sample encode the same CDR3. The CDR3 nucleotides read TGTGCCTGTGGCCCTTTGGGGGATATTGTCGATAAACTCATCTTT. Protein: CACGPLGDIVDKLIF. The genes are TRDV2 and TRDJ1; 9 positions agree with TRDD3. CDR3 length: 15 amino acids. The V and J ends lost 5 bases and 4 bases, in that order; junction bases with no gene match: 10. Germline assignment: CDR1 GEAIGNYY and CDR2 EKD.

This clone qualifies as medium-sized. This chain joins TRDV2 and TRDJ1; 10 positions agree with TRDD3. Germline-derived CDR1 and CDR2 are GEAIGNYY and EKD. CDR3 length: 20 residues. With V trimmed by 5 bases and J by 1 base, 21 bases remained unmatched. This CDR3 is CACASLGDVARMGGTDKLIF. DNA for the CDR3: TGTGCCTGTGCTTCACTGGGGGATGTCGCTCGGATGGGGGGCACCGATAAACTCATCTTT.